These 27 T cell receptor beta chains originate from one sample sequenced in a study of Graves' ophthalmopathy and Graves' hyperthyroidism. The study amplified TCR beta CDR3 regions using RNA transcripts. First-round RT-PCR relied on HTBI primers, and a second-round multiplex PCR came next. TCRdb reanalysed the multiplex PCR reads using MiXCR and keeps one entry per CDR3 protein. The table has 660,000 or so distinct CDR3 sequences, approximately 39% seen once. Sequencing was carried out using peripheral blood. The receptors here all came from an adult man with Graves' ophthalmopathy.

The chain combines TRBV25-1 with TRBJ2-6; perhaps TRBD1 as D (6 bases). V lost 3 bases, J lost 3 bases, and 9 bases lay in between. The CDR3 spans 15 residues. Germline CDR1 MGHDK, CDR2 SYGVNS. The CDR3, as DNA: TGTGCCAGCAGTGATCAAGGGGGTGGGGCCAACGTCCTGACTTTC. Protein: CASSDQGGGANVLTF.

In this sample, this clonotype turned up many times. V usage is TRBV6-6 and J usage is TRBJ2-7; D call uncertain. Between the trimmed V and J ends, which lost 8 bases and 7 bases, there was a span of 6 bases. Germline V gene sequence: CDR1 MNHNY, CDR2 SVGAGI (reference sequence). The CDR3 has 9 residues. The CDR3 nucleotides are TGTGCCAGCGGCCGGGAGCAGTACTTC. Translation: CASGREQYF.

This clonotype was picked up many times. The chain couples TRBV12-3 or TRBV12-4 to TRBJ1-6; TRBD1 might be the D (5 bases). Deletions cut 6 bases from V and 10 bases from J, with 13 bases between. The CDR3 is 13 residues long. The CDR3 DNA is TGTGCCAGCAGCACCACGGGGCGGTCACCCCTCCACTTT. This translates into CASSTTGRSPLHF.

As for this clonotype: The conserved closing phenylalanine or tryptophan is absent in this CDR3, likely reflecting a read error. Because the CDR3's place on the DNA is in doubt, the DNA is left out and the CDR3 is given as listed by TCRdb. The chain is built from TRBV2 and TRBJ2-6; TRBD2, the D gene given by the table, was not confirmed from the DNA. The length of the CDR3 is 8 amino acids, counting both ends. Germline loops: CDR1 SNHLY, CDR2 FYNNEI. The CDR3 spells CAIAMGSS.

Turning to this clonotype: Germline and junction disagree at one end, which may indicate a read error. The CDR3: CAISPSGDNVLTF. For the CDR3, the DNA is TGTGCCATCAGTCCCTCGGGGGACAACGTCCTGACTTTC. This sequence joins TRBV10-3 and TRBJ2-6; TRBD2 might be the D (6 bases). Germline CDR1 is ENHRY and CDR2 is SYGVKD. This CDR3 comprises 13 residues.

Notes on this clonotype: Possible read error: a much larger clone is one base away. This chain joins TRBV5-1 and TRBJ2-7, with D perhaps given as TRBD1 or TRBD2 (5 bases each). The V end lost 0 bases, the J end lost 6 bases, and 16 bases lay between the germline ends. This CDR3 comprises 15 residues. From germline, CDR1 is SGHRS and CDR2 YFSETQ. The CDR3 sequence: CASSLDGGRGCEQYF. The CDR3 DNA reads TGCGCCAGCAGCTTGGACGGCGGACGGGGCTGCGAGCAGTACTTC.

This CDR3 is CAIRPARDAVGSPLHF. CDR3 in DNA: TGTGCCATCAGACCGGCTAGGGACGCTGTAGGATCACCCCTCCACTTT. The chain recombines TRBV10-3 with TRBJ1-6; perhaps TRBD1 as D (5 bases). Trimming shortened V by 6 bases and J by 10 bases, and 22 bases separated the two germline ends. The CDR3 loop spans 16 amino acids. CDR1 is ENHRY, CDR2 SYGVKD, per germline.

This clonotype was observed many times. This rearrangement joins TRBV7-8 to TRBJ1-5; D is perhaps TRBD1 (5 bases). The CDR3 loop spans 14 amino acids. Germline V CDR1 and CDR2: SGHVS, FQNEAQ. The germline V and J ends were trimmed by 4 bases and 1 base, with 8 bases remaining between them. The CDR3 coding sequence is TGTGCCAGCAGCTGGGACGGGAGCAATCAGCCCCAGCATTTT. Its protein product is CASSWDGSNQPQHF.

This chain connects TRBV29-1 to TRBJ1-4; TRBD1 aligns across 7 bases. Trimming took 2 bases from V and 14 from J; bases not matched to a gene: 5. This CDR3 has 11 residues. Looked up from germline, CDR1 is SQVTM and CDR2 is ANQGSEA. The CDR3, as DNA: TGCAGCGTTGAACAGGGGGGTTATCTGTTTTTT. Translation: CSVEQGGYLFF. Full variable domain (rest looked up from reference TRBV29-1 and TRBJ1-4): SAVISQKPSRDICQRGTSLTIQCQVDSQVTMMFWYRQQPGQSLTLIATANQGSEATYESGFVIDKFPISRPNLTFSTLTVSNMSPEDSSIYLCSVEQGGYLFFGSGTQLSVL.

J is TRBJ1-1 and V is TRBV10-3, with TRBD1 matching over 9 bases. The CDR3 totals 14 residues. V was pared by 10 bases and J by 5 bases, with 11 bases of the junction left unmatched. From germline, CDR1 is ENHRY and CDR2 SYGVKD. The CDR3 nucleotides read TGTGCCAGCAGACCCGGGACAGGGACAACTGAAGCTTTCTTT. It yields the protein CASRPGTGTTEAFF.

This clonotype was observed at least ten times. This chain connects TRBV10-3 to TRBJ2-7; TRBD1 matches at 10 bases. CDR3 length: 13 residues. Germline lookup yields CDR1 ENHRY and CDR2 SYGVKD. Losses at the gene ends were 6 bases for V and 9 bases for J; bases not matched to a gene: 8. The chain's CDR3 is CAISPGQGNGQYF. The CDR3 coding sequence is TGTGCCATCAGCCCGGGACAGGGGAACGGGCAGTACTTC.

This clonotype has just one count. The CDR3 spells CASIGTGGGGTEAFF. The CDR3, as DNA: TGTGCCAGTATCGGGACAGGGGGCGGCGGCACTGAAGCTTTCTTT. The chain carries TRBV11-1 and TRBJ1-1, with 12 nucleotides matching TRBD1. The CDR3 sequence is 15 residues long. CDR1 and CDR2 (germline): SGHAT, FQDESV (reference sequence). V lost 9 bases and J lost 4; bases outside the gene matches: 9.

This clonotype was seen repeatedly, ten times or more. J is TRBJ1-1 and V is TRBV19; D call uncertain. The CDR3 sequence is 13 residues long. Germline-derived CDR1 and CDR2 are LNHDA and SQIVND (reference sequence). V gave up 3 bases and J gave up 2 bases, with 7 bases separating them. The CDR3 coding sequence is TGTGCCAGTAGTATGAACAGAAACACTGAAGCTTTCTTT. Protein product: CASSMNRNTEAFF.

This clonotype was seen repeatedly, ten times or more. The chain recombines TRBV2 with TRBJ1-2; D gene ambiguous. Trimming pared 2 bases from V and 4 bases from J, leaving 17 bases between. The CDR3 spans 16 residues. Per the germline V gene, CDR1 is SNHLY and CDR2 is FYNNEI. DNA of the CDR3: TGTGCCAGCAGTGAAAGTGTGAGGGTGGATTCCTATGGCTACACCTTC. The encoded protein is CASSESVRVDSYGYTF.

This clonotype has ten or more counts. This rearrangement joins TRBV19 to TRBJ1-4; TRBD1 aligns across 8 bases. This CDR3 comprises 15 residues. Trimming took 2 bases from V and 5 from J; bases not matched to a gene: 4. The germline V gene has CDR1 LNHDA and CDR2 SQIVND (reference sequence). The chain's CDR3 is CASSIQGDRNEKLFF. The CDR3, as DNA: TGTGCCAGTAGTATACAAGGGGACAGGAATGAAAAACTGTTTTTT.

In its sample, this clonotype was seen many times. The gene calls are TRBV12-3 or TRBV12-4 and TRBJ1-5; 7 positions agree with TRBD1. The junction had 9 bases not matched to a gene; V was cut back by 6 bases and J by 7 bases. The CDR3 sequence is 14 residues long. CDR3 region: CASSQTGTGQPQHF. DNA of the CDR3: TGTGCCAGCAGCCAGACAGGGACGGGGCAGCCCCAGCATTTT.

This clonotype was detected many times. V usage is TRBV2 and J usage is TRBJ2-7; D is possibly TRBD1 (6 bases). Germline V gives CDR1 SNHLY, CDR2 FYNNEI. V was cut by 6 bases and J by 3 bases, with 12 bases left in between. This CDR3 contains 13 residues. In DNA form, the CDR3 reads TGTGCCAGCAGAGGACAGTCATACTACGAGCAGTACTTC. Protein: CASRGQSYYEQYF.

The gene calls are TRBV7-9 and TRBJ2-7; D assignment may be TRBD1 or TRBD2 (6 bases each). Germline loops: CDR1 SEHNR, CDR2 FQNEAQ (reference sequence). CDR3 length: 16 amino acids. V lost 4 bases, J lost 5 bases, and 21 bases lay in between. The CDR3 nucleotides are TGTGCCAGCAGCTCCACCTGGGGGGCAGGGGACCACGAGCAGTACTTC. Residues: CASSSTWGAGDHEQYF.

The table lists this clonotype with a count of one. CDR3 DNA sequence: TGTGCCATCAGTGCTAGAGATGGGGAGTCCCGGGAAGAGACCCAGTACTTC. Residues: CAISARDGESREETQYF. V gene TRBV10-3 combines with J gene TRBJ2-5; tentatively, D is TRBD2 (5 bases). The germline V gene has CDR1 ENHRY and CDR2 SYGVKD. This CDR3 comprises 17 residues. The V and J ends lost 4 bases and 3 bases respectively, with 21 bases between them.

This clonotype came up many times. The J gene is TRBJ2-5, the V gene TRBV20-1; the match to TRBD2 covers 9 bases. Trimming took 3 bases from V and 4 from J; bases not matched to a gene: 6. CDR3 length: 14 amino acids. The germline V gene encodes CDR1 DFQATT and CDR2 SNEGSKA (reference sequence). CDR3: CSASGLAGLETQYF. CDR3 nucleotide sequence: TGCAGTGCTAGTGGGCTAGCGGGGCTAGAGACCCAGTACTTC.

This clonotype was observed many times. This rearrangement joins TRBV7-3 to TRBJ2-2; either TRBD1 or TRBD2 may fit D (5 bases each). CDR3 size: 13 residues. V gave up 5 bases and J gave up 6 bases, with 10 bases separating them. The germline gives CDR1 SGHTA, CDR2 FQGTGA. The CDR3 protein is CASSRGHAGELFF. The CDR3 DNA reads TGTGCCAGCAGCCGGGGCCACGCCGGGGAGCTGTTTTTT. Looking up the rest from reference TRBV7-3 and TRBJ2-2 gives the full variable domain: GAGVSQTPSNKVTEKGKYVELRCDPISGHTALYWYRQSLGQGPEFLIYFQGTGAADDSGLPNDRFFAVRPEGSVSTLKIQRTERGDSAVYLCASSRGHAGELFFGEGSRLTVL.

The gene calls are TRBV5-1 and TRBJ1-1; D is perhaps TRBD1 (6 bases). The germline V gene encodes CDR1 SGHRS and CDR2 YFSETQ. V gave up 4 bases and J gave up 2 bases, with 15 bases separating them. This CDR3 is built from 15 residues. CDR3 region: CASSVERGINTEAFF. In nucleotides, the CDR3 is TGCGCCAGCAGCGTAGAAAGGGGGATTAACACTGAAGCTTTCTTT. The whole variable domain, remainder taken from reference TRBV5-1 and TRBJ1-1, is KAGVTQTPRYLIKTRGQQVTLSCSPISGHRSVSWYQQTPGQGLQFLFEYFSETQRNKGNFPGRFSGRQFSNSRSEMNVSTLELGDSALYLCASSVERGINTEAFFGQGTRLTVV.

The sample holds many counts of this clonotype. This rearrangement joins TRBV7-6 to TRBJ1-2; D might be TRBD1 (5 bases). CDR3 length: 15 amino acids. Looked up from germline, CDR1 is SGHVS and CDR2 is FNYEAQ. Trimming stripped 1 base from V and 3 bases from J, with 12 bases between. The CDR3 reads CASSLEGEDYYGYTF. In DNA, the CDR3 is TGTGCCAGCAGCTTAGAAGGGGAGGACTACTATGGCTACACCTTC. The variable domain in full, completed from reference TRBV7-6 and TRBJ1-2, reads GAGVSQSPRYKVTKRGQDVALRCDPISGHVSLYWYRQALGQGPEFLTYFNYEAQQDKSGLPNDRFSAERPEGSISTLTIQRTEQRDSAMYRCASSLEGEDYYGYTFGSGTRLTVV.

This chain joins TRBV5-1 and TRBJ1-1, with D tentatively TRBD1 (5 bases). From germline, CDR1 is SGHRS and CDR2 YFSETQ. Between the trimmed V and J ends, which lost 0 bases and 4 bases, there was a span of 10 bases. The CDR3 is made up of 14 amino acids. The DNA of the CDR3 is TGCGCCAGCAGCTTGGTTTCGGGACCCACTGAAGCTTTCTTT. Translating it yields CASSLVSGPTEAFF.

V usage is TRBV5-4 and J usage is TRBJ1-4, with TRBD1 as a possible D gene (6 bases). V was shortened by 0 bases and J by 7 bases, with 10 bases between the two germline ends. Germline V gene data show CDR1 as SGHNT and CDR2 as YYREEE (reference sequence). There are 14 residues in the CDR3. The CDR3 bases are TGTGCCAGCAGCTTGGAGGGGGTTGCTGAAAAACTGTTTTTT. Translation: CASSLEGVAEKLFF.

This clonotype has only a few counts. The V gene is TRBV11-2, the J gene TRBJ2-2, with TRBD2 matching 10 bases. The CDR3 has 17 residues. The junction had 4 bases not matched to a gene; V was cut back by 1 base and J by 2 bases. Germline V gene sequence: CDR1 SGHAT, CDR2 FQNNGV. In DNA, the CDR3 is TGTGCCAGCAGCTTAGGAGGACTAGCGGATAACACCGGGGAGCTGTTTTTT. This encodes CASSLGGLADNTGELFF.

There are a few counts of this clonotype. The DNA of the CDR3 is TGCGCCAGCAGCCTGGGGACTTCAACCTCCTACGAGCAGTACTTC. Protein product: CASSLGTSTSYEQYF. The chain combines TRBV4-1 with TRBJ2-7; weak D call: TRBD2 (6 bases). The germline CDR1 and CDR2 sequences are MGHRA and YSYEKL. The CDR3 contains 15 residues. V was cut by 4 bases and J by 0 bases, with 13 bases left in between.